The present T cell receptor beta chain was sequenced within a study of blood T cells in healthy people across ages. For the second PCR, which ran for roughly 6 to 12 cycles, a sample-barcoded 5' primer and a J-beta primer mix were used. A tag from a template-switch adaptor with 12 random nucleotides marked each cDNA molecule. TCRdb reprocessed the 5' RACE reads with MiXCR, giving one entry per CDR3 protein. The sample includes about 650,000 distinct CDR3 sequences, 45% to 60% of them seen just once. Findings of the study overall: More naive CD4+ cells and higher diversity marked long-lived donors relative to aged donors.

After removal of 10 bases from V and 4 bases from J, the junction contained 8 bases not matched to a gene. In germline, CDR1 is ENHRY, CDR2 SYGVKD. CDR3 length: 14 residues. A remark on this clonotype: The antigen is not known.

The V call is TRBV10-3, the J call TRBJ2-2; 8 positions match TRBD1. This TCR was sampled from a woman older than 75 in good health. The sample was blood. The CDR3 region has the DNA TGTGCCACAGACAGGGGAATTTCCACCGGGGAGCTGTTTTTT. It encodes CATDRGISTGELFF.